This note documents a single T cell receptor beta chain sequence. Clones were read by immunoSEQ multiplex PCR, and TCRdb kept only the in-frame ones, dropping some. Among tens of thousands of clones listed, 70% to 90% were seen once. The germline V gene has CDR1 MNHEY and CDR2 SVGAGI. The length of the CDR3 is 12 residues. The trim removed 8 bases at V and 7 bases at J, leaving 7 bases unmatched. These data originate in a study of OX40 agonist ivuxolimab in advanced cancers. Looking at the study overall: The diagnoses of dose-escalation patients were hepatocellular carcinoma, melanoma, renal cell or head and neck cancer.

The chain joins TRBV6-5 to TRBJ2-7; 8 nucleotides line up with TRBD1. The TCR was taken from an adult with an advanced solid tumor such as melanoma, head and neck, liver or kidney cancer. The sample in question was CD4+ or CD8+ T cells sorted from blood, obtained in a trial of the OX40 agonist ivuxolimab. The CDR3, as DNA: TGTGCCAGCCTAGGGGGACAGGAGGAGCAGTACGTC. Translated, it gives CASLGGQEEQYV.